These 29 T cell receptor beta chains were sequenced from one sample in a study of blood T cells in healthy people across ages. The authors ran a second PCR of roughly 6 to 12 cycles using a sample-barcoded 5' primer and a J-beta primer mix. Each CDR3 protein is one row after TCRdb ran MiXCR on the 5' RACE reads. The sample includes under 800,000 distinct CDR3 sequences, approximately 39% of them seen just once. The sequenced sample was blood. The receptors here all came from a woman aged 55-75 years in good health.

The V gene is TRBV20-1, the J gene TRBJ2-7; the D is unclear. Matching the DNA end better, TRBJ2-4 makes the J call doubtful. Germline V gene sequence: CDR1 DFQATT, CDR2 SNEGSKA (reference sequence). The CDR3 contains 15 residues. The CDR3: CSARDPYLGENIQYF. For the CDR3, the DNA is TGCAGTGCTAGAGATCCGTACCTAGGCGAAAACATTCAGTACTTC.

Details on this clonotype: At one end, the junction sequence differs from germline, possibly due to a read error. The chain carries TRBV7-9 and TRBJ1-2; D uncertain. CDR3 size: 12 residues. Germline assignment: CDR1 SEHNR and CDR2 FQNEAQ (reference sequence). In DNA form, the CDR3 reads TGTGCCAGCAGCCCCAGCGAGTATGGCGACACCTTC. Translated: CASSPSEYGDTF.

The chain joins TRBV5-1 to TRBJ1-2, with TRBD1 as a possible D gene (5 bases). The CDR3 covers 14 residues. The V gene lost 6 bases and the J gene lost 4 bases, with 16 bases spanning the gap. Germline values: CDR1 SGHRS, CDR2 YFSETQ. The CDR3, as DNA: TGCGCCAGCACCCGAGAGGGGTTCGGCTATGGCTACACCTTC. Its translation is CASTREGFGYGYTF.

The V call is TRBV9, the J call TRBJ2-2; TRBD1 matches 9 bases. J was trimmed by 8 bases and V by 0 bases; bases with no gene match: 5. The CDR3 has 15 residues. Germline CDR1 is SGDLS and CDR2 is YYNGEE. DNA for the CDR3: TGTGCCAGCAGCGTAGCAGGACAGGGGAGGGGGGAGCTGTTTTTT. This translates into CASSVAGQGRGELFF.

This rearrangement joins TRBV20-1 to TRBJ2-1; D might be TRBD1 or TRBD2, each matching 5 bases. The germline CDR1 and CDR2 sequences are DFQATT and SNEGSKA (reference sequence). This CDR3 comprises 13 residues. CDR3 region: CSGAAPNYNEQFF. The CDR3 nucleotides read TGCAGCGGGGCAGCGCCGAACTACAATGAGCAGTTCTTC.

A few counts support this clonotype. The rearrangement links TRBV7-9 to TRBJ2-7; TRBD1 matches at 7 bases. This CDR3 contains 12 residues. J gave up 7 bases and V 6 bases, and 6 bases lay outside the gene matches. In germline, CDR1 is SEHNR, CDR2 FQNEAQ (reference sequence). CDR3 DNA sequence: TGTGCCAGCAGGTTGACAGGGCGTGAGCAGTACTTC. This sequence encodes CASRLTGREQYF.

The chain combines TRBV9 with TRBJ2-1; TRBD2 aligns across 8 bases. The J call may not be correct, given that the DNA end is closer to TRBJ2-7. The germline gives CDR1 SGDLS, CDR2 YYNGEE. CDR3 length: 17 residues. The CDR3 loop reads CASSGGGLAGSYNEQYF. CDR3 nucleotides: TGTGCCAGCAGCGGGGGGGGGCTAGCGGGCTCCTACAATGAGCAGTACTTC.

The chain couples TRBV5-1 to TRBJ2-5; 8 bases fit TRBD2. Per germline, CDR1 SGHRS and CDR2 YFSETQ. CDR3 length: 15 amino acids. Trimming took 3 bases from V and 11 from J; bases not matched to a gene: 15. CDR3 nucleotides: TGCGCCAGCAGCTGGAGCGGGGGACACCCGGACGGGCAGTACTTC. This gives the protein CASSWSGGHPDGQYF.

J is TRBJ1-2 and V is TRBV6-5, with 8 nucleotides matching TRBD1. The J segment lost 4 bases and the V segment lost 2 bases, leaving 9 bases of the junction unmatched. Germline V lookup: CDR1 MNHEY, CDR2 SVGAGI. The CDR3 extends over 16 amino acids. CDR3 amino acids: CASSYGAQGASYGYTF. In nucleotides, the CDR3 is TGTGCCAGCAGTTACGGCGCGCAGGGGGCTTCCTATGGCTACACCTTC.

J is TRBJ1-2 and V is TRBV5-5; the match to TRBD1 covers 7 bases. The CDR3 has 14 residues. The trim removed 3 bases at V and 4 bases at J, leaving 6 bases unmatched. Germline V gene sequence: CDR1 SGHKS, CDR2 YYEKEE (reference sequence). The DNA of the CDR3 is TGTGCCAGCAGCTCTTGGACAGGAGGCTATGGCTACACCTTC. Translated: CASSSWTGGYGYTF.

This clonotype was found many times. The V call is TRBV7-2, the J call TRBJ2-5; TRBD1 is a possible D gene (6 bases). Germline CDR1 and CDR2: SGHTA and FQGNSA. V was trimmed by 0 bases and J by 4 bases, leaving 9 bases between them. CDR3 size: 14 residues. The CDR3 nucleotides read TGTGCCAGCAGCTTAGCAGGGGGAGTAGAGACCCAGTACTTC. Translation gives CASSLAGGVETQYF.

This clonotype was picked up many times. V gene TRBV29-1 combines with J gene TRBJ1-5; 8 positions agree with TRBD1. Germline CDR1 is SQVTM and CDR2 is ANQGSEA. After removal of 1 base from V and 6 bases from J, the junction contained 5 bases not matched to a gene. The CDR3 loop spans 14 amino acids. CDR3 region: CSVEVTGDGQPQHF. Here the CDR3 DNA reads TGCAGCGTTGAAGTGACAGGGGACGGTCAGCCCCAGCATTTT.

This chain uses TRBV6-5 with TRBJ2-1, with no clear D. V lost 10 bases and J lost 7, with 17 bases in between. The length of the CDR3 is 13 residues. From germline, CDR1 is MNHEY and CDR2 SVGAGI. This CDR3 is CATQNPRTNEQFF. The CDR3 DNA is TGTGCCACTCAGAACCCCAGAACAAATGAGCAGTTCTTC.

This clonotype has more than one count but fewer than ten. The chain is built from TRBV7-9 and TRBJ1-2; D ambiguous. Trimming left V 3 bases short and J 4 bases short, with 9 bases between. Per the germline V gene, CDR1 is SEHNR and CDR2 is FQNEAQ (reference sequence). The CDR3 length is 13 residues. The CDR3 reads CASSFGSSYGYTF. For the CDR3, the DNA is TGTGCCAGCAGCTTCGGGTCTTCCTATGGCTACACCTTC.

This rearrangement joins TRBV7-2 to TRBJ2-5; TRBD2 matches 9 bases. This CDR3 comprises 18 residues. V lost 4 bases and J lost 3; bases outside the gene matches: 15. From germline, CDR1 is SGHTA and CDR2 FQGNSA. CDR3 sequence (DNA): TGTGCCAGCAGCTACCAGACTCGAGCGGGGGGCCCTAAAGAGACCCAGTACTTC. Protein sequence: CASSYQTRAGGPKETQYF.

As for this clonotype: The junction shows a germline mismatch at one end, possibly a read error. CDR3 region: CASSYFENLFF. The CDR3 DNA reads as TGTGCCAGCAGTTACTTTGAAAACCTGTTTTTT. The V and J genes are TRBV6-5 and TRBJ1-4; D gene unclear. CDR1 and CDR2 (germline): MNHEY, SVGAGI. This CDR3 is 11 amino acids long.

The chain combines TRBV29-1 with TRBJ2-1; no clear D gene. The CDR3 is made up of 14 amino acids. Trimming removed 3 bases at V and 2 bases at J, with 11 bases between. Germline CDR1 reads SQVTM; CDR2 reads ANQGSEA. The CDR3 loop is CSVDSRFPYNEQFF. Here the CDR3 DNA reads TGCAGCGTTGATAGCAGGTTCCCCTACAATGAGCAGTTCTTC.

The DNA for the CDR3 is TGCGCCAGCAGCCACGACTCAGGGGGAAATCAGCCCCAGCATTTT. Encoded protein: CASSHDSGGNQPQHF. This chain links TRBV4-1 with TRBJ1-5, with 7 bases matching TRBD1. Germline CDR1 is MGHRA and CDR2 is YSYEKL. The ends lost 3 bases at V and 4 bases at J; junction bases unmatched: 6. This CDR3 comprises 15 residues.

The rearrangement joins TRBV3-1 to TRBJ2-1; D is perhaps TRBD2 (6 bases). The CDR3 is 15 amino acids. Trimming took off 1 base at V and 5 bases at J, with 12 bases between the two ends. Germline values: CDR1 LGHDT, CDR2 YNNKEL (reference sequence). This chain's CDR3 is CASSQVVAGNNEQFF. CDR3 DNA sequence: TGTGCCAGCAGCCAAGTCGTGGCGGGGAACAATGAGCAGTTCTTC.

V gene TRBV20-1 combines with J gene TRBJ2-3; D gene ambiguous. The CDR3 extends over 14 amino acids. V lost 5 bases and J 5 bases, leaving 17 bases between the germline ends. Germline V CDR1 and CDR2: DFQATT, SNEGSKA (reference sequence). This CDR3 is CSALGHYGRDTQYF. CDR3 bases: TGCAGTGCTTTGGGCCATTACGGCAGAGATACGCAGTATTTT.

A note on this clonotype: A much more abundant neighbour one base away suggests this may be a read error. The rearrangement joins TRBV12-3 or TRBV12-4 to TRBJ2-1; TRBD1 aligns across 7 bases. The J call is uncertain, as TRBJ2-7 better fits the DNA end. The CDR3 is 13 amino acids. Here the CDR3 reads CVSSFDRAHEQYF. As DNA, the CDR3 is TGTGTCAGCAGTTTTGACAGGGCCCACGAGCAGTACTTC.

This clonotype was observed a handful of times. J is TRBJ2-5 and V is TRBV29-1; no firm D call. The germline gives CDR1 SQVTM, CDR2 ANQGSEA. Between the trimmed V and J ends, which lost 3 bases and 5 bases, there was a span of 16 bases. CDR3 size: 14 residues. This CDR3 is CSVETVPLGETQYF. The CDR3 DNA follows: TGCAGCGTTGAGACTGTACCTCTGGGTGAGACCCAGTACTTC.

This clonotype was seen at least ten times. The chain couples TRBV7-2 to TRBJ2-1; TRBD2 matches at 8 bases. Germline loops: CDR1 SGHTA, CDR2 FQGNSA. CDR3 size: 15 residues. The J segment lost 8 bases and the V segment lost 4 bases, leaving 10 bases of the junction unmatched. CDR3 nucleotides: TGTGCCAGCAGCTCAGCGGGAGCTCGGTTCGATGAGCAGTTCTTC. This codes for CASSSAGARFDEQFF.

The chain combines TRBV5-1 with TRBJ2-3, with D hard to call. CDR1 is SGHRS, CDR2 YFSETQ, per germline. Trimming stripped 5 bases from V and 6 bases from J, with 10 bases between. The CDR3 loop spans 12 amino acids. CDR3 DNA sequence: TGCGCCAGCAGGAGAAGTGAGGATACGCAGTATTTT. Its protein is CASRRSEDTQYF.

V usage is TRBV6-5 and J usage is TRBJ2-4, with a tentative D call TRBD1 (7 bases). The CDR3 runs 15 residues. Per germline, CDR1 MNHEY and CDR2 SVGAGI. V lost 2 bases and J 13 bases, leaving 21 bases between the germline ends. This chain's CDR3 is CASSYPGTARGGQYF. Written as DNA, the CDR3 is TGTGCCAGCAGTTACCCCGGGACAGCGCGGGGCGGGCAGTACTTC.

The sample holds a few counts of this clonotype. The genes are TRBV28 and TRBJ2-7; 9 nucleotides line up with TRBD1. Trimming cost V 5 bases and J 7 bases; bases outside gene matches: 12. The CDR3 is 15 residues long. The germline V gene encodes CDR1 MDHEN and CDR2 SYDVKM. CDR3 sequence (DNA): TGTGCCAGCAGTCCGTCCCCGGACAGGGGAGGGGAGCAGTACTTC. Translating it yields CASSPSPDRGGEQYF.

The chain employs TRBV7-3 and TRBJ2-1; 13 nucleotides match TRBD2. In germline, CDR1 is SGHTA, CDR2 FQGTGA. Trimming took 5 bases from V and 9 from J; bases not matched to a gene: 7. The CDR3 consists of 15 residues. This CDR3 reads CASSLGLAGEIEQFF. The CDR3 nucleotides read TGTGCCAGCAGCCTTGGACTAGCGGGGGAGATTGAGCAGTTCTTC.

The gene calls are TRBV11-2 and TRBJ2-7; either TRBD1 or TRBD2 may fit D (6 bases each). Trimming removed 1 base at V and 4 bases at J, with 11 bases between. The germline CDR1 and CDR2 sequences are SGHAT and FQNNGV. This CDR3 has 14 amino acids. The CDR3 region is CASSLVGGRYEQYF. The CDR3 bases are TGTGCCAGCAGCTTAGTCGGGGGCAGGTACGAGCAGTACTTC.

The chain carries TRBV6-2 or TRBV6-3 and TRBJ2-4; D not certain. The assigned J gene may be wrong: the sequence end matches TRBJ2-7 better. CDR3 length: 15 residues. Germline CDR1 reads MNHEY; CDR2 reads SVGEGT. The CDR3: CASSPPRSPTYEQYF. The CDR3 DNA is TGTGCCAGCAGCCCCCCGAGGAGCCCAACTTACGAGCAGTACTTC.